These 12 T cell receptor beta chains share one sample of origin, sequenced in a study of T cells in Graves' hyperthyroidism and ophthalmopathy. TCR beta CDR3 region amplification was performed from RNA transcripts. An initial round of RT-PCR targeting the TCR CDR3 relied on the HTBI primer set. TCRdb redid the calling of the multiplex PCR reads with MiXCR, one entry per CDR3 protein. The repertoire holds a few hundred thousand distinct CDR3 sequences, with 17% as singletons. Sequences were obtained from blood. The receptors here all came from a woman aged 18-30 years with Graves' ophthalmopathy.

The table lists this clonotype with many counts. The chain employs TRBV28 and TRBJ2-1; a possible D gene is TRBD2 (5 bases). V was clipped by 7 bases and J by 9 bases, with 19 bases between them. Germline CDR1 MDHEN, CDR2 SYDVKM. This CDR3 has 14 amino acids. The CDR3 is CASTFGPTGIEQFF. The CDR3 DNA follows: TGTGCCAGCACGTTCGGGCCGACGGGAATTGAGCAGTTCTTC.

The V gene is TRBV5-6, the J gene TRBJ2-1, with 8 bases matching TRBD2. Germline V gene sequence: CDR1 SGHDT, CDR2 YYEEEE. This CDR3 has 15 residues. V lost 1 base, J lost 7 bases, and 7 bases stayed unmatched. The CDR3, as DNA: TGTGCCAGCAGCTTGTACCTAGCGGGCAGGAATGAGCAGTTCTTC. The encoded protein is CASSLYLAGRNEQFF.

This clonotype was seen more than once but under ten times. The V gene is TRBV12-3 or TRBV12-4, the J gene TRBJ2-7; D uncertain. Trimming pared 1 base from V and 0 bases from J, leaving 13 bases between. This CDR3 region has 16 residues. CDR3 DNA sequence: TGTGCCAGCAGTTTAGGTCACAGTACATACTCCTACGAGCAGTACTTC. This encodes CASSLGHSTYSYEQYF.

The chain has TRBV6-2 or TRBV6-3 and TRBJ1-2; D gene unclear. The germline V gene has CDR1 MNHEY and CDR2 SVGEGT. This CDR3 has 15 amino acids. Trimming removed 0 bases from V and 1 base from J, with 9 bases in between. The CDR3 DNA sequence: TGTGCCAGCAGTTACTCACAGACCAATAACTATGGCTACACCTTC. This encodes CASSYSQTNNYGYTF.

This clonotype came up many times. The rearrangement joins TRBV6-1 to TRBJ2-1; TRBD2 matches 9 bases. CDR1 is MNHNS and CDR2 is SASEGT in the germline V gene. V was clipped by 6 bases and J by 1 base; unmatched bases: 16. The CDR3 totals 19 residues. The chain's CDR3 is CASSPQGSREGQSYNEQFF. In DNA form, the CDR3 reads TGTGCCAGCAGCCCTCAGGGCTCGCGGGAGGGCCAATCCTACAATGAGCAGTTCTTC.

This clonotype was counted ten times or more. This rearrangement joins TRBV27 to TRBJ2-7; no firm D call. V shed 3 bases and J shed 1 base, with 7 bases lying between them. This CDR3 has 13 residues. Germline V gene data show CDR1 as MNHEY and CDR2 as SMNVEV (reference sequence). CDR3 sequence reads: CASSLSLSYEQYF. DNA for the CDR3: TGTGCCAGCAGTTTGTCACTTTCCTACGAGCAGTACTTC.

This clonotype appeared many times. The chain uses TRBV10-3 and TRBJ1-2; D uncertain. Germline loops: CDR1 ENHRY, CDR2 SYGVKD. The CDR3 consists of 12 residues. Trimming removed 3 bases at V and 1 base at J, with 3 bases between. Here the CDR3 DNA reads TGTGCCATCAGTGACAATAACTATGGCTACACCTTC. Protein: CAISDNNYGYTF.

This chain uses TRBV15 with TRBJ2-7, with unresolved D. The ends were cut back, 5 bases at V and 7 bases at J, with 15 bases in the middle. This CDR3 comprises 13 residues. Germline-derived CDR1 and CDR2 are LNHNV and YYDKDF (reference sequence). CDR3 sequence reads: CATSSNNRREQYF. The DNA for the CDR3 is TGTGCCACCAGCTCCAATAATCGCCGAGAGCAGTACTTC.

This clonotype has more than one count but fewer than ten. The DNA of the CDR3 is TGTGCCAGCAGTTTAGGGGGCCTGGGGATTAGCGAGCAGTACTTC. This translates into CASSLGGLGISEQYF. The genes are TRBV28 and TRBJ2-7, with TRBD1 as a possible D gene (6 bases). The CDR3 extends over 15 amino acids. Trimming took off 2 bases at V and 6 bases at J, with 17 bases between the two ends. CDR1 and CDR2 (germline): MDHEN, SYDVKM.

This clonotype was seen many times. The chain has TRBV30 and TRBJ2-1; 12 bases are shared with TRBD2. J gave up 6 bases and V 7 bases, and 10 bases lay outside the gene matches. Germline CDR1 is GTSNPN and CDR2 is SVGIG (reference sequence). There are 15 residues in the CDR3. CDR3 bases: TGTGCCTTTAGGACTAGCGGGGCGGTAAGCAATGAGCAGTTCTTC. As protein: CAFRTSGAVSNEQFF.

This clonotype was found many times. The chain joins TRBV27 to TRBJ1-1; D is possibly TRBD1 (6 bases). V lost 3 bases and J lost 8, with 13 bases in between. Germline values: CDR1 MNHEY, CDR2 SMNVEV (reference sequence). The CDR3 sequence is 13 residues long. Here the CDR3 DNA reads TGTGCCAGCAGTTTTGGAGGGGGTCGCGAAGCTTTCTTT. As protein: CASSFGGGREAFF.

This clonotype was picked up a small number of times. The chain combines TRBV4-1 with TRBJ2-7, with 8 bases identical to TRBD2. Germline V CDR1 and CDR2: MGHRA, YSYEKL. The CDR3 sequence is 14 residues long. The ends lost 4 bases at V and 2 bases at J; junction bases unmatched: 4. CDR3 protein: CASSPGLEAYEQYF. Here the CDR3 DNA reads TGCGCCAGCAGCCCGGGACTAGAAGCCTACGAGCAGTACTTC.